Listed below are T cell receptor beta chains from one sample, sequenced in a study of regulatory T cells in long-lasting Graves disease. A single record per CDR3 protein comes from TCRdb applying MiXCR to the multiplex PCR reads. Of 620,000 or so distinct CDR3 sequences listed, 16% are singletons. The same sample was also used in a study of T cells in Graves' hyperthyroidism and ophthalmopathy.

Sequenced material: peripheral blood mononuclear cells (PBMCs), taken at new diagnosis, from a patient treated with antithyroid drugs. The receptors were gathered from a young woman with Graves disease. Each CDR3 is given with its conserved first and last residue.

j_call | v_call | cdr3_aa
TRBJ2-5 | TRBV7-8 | CASSLPQGYEKTQYF
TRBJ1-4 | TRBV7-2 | CASSANRGLVEKLFF
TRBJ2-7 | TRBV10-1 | CATSGQTSYEQYF
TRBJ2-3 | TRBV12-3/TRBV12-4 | CASSASAGGGGKDTQYF
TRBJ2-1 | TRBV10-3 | CAISEFNRDTVNEQFF
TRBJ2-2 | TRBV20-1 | CSADEPNTGELFF
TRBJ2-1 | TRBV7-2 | CASSLIGDSWQFF
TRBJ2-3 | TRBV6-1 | CASWTGGSTDTQYF
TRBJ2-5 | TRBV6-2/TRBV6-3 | CASRKQGARETQYF
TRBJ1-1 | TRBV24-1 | CATSDGGQGITEAFF
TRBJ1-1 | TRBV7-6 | CASSVTVDPNTEAFF
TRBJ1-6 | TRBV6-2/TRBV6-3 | CASSHVPVSYNSPLHF
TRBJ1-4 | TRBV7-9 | CASTLGEKLFF
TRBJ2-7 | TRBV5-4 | CASSLRGTNEQYF
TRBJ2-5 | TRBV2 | CASSETSGRTQYF